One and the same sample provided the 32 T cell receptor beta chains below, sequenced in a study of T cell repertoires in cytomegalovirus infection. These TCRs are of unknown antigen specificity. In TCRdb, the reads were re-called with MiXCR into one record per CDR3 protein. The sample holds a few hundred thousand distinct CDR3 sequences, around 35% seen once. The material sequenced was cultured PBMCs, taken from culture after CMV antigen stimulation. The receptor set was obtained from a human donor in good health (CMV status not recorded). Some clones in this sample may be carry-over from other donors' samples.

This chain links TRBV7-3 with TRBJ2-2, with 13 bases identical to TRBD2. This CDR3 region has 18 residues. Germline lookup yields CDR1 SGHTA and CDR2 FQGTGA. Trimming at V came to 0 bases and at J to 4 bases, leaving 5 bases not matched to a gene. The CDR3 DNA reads TGTGCCAGCAGCTTAACGGGACTAGCGGGATTTAGCACCGGGGAGCTGTTTTTT. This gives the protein CASSLTGLAGFSTGELFF. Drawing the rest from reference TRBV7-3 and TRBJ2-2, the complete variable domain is GAGVSQTPSNKVTEKGKYVELRCDPISGHTALYWYRQSLGQGPEFLIYFQGTGAADDSGLPNDRFFAVRPEGSVSTLKIQRTERGDSAVYLCASSLTGLAGFSTGELFFGEGSRLTVL.

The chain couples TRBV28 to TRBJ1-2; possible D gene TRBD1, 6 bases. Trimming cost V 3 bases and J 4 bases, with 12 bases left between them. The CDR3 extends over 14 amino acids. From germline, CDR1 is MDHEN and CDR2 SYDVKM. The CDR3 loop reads CASSFGGDTYGYTF. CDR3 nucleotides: TGTGCCAGCAGTTTCGGGGGGGACACCTATGGCTACACCTTC.

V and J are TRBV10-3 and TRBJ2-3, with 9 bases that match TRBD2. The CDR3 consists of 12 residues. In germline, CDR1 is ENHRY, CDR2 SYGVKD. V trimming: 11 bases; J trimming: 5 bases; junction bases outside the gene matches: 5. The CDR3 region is CASASGKDTQYF. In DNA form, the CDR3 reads TGTGCCTCGGCTAGCGGGAAAGATACGCAGTATTTT.

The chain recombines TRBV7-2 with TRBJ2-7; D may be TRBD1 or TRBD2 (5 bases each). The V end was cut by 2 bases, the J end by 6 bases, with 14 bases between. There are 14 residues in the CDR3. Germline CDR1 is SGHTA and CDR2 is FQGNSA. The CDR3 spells CASSLTGTYREQYV. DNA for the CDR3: TGTGCCAGCAGCTTAACTGGGACCTACCGCGAGCAGTACGTC.

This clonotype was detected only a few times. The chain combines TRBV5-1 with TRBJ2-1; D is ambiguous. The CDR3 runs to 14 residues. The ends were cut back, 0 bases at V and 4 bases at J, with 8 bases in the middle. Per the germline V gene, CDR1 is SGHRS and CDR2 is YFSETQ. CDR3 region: CASSLESAYNEQFF. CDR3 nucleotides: TGCGCCAGCAGCTTGGAATCAGCGTACAATGAGCAGTTCTTC.

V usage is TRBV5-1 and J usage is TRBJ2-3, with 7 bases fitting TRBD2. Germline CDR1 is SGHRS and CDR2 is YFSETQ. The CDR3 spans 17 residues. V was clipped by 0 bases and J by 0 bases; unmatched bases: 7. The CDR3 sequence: CASSLAPSGISTDTQYF. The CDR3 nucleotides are TGCGCCAGCAGCTTGGCGCCCAGCGGGATTAGCACAGATACGCAGTATTTT.

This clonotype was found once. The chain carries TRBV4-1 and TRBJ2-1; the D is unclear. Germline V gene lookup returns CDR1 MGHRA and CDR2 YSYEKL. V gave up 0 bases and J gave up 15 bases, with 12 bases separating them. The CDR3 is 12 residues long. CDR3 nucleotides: TGCGCCAGCAGCCAAGATCTTTTCCCGTCGTTCTTC. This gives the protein CASSQDLFPSFF.

The CDR3 DNA reads TGTGCCAGCGCCTGGACAGGGGGCGTGCAGCCCCAGCATTTT. Translating it yields CASAWTGGVQPQHF. V gene TRBV12-3 or TRBV12-4 combines with J gene TRBJ1-5; TRBD1 matches 11 bases. The length of the CDR3 is 14 residues. Unmatched junction bases numbered 7, after V lost 8 bases and J lost 7 bases.

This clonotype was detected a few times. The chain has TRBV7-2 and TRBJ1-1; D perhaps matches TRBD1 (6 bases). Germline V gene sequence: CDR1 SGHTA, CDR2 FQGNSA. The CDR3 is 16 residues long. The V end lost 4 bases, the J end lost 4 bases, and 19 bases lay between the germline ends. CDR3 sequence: CASSSQGQGIFTEAFF. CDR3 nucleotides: TGTGCCAGCAGCTCTCAGGGGCAGGGCATATTCACTGAAGCTTTCTTT. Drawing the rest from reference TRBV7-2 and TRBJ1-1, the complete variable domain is GAGVSQSPSNKVTEKGKDVELRCDPISGHTALYWYRQSLGQGLEFLIYFQGNSAPDKSGLPSDRFSAERTGGSVSTLTIQRTQQEDSAVYLCASSSQGQGIFTEAFFGQGTRLTVV.

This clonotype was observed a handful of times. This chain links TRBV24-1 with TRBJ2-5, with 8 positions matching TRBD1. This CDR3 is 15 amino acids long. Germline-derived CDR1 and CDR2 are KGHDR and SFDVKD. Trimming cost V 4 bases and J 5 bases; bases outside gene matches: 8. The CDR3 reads CATSETDRGWETQYF. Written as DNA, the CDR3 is TGTGCCACCAGTGAAACTGACAGGGGTTGGGAGACCCAGTACTTC.

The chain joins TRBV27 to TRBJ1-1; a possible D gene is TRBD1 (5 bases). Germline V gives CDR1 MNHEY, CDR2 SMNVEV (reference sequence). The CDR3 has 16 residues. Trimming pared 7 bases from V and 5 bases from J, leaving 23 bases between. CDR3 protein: CASNLSLRGGRTEAFF. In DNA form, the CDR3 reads TGTGCCAGCAACCTTTCCCTCCGGGGGGGTCGAACTGAAGCTTTCTTT.

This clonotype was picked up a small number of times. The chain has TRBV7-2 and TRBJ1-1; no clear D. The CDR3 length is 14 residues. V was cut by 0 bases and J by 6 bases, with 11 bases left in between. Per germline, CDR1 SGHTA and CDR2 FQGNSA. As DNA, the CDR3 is TGTGCCAGCAGCTTAGCGCGGACCGCCTCTGAAGCTTTCTTT. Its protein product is CASSLARTASEAFF.

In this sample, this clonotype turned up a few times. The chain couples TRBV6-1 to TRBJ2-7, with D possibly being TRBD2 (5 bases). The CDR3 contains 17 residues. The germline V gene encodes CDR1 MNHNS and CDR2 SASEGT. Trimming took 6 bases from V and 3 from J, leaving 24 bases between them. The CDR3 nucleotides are TGTGCCAGCAGATTATTCCACTCGGGAAGTGAGGTCTACGAGCAGTACTTC. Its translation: CASRLFHSGSEVYEQYF.

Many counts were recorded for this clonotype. The CDR3 region is CATSLTPSGSNTGELFF. CDR3 coding DNA: TGTGCCACCAGCCTTACCCCTAGCGGGAGTAACACCGGGGAGCTGTTTTTT. The chain couples TRBV24-1 to TRBJ2-2; 10 bases map to TRBD2. Germline CDR1 KGHDR, CDR2 SFDVKD. V gave up 7 bases and J gave up 2 bases; unmatched junction bases: 9. CDR3 length: 17 amino acids.

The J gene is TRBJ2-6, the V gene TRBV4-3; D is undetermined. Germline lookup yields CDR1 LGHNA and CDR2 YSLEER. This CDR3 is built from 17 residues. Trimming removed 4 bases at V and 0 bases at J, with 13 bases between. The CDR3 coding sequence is TGCGCCAGCAGCCCCGGTCCGGCGGCCTCTGGGGCCAACGTCCTGACTTTC. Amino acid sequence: CASSPGPAASGANVLTF.

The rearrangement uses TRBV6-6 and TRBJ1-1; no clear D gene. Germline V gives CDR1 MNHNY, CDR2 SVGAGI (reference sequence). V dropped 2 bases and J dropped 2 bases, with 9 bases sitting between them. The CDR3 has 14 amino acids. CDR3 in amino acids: CASSYQGINTEAFF. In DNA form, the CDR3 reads TGTGCCAGCAGTTACCAAGGGATCAACACTGAAGCTTTCTTT.

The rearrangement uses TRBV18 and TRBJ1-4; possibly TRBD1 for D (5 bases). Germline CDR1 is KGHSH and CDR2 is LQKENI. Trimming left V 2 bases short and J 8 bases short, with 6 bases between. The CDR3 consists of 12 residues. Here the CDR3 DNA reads TGTGCCAGCTCACCATGGGGCGAAAAACTGTTTTTT. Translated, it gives CASSPWGEKLFF.

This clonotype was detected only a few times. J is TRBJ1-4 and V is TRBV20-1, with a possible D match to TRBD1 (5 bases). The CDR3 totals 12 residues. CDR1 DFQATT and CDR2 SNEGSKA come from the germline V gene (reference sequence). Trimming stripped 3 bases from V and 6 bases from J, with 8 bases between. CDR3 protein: CSARGQDEKLFF. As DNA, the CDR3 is TGCAGTGCTAGGGGGCAGGATGAAAAACTGTTTTTT.

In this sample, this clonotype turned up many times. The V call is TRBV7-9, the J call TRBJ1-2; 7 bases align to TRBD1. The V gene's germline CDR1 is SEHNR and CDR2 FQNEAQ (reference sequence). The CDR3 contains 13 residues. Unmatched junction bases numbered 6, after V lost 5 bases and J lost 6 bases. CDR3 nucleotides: TGTGCCAGCAGCCCGGGACAGTCTCATGGCTACACCTTC. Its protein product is CASSPGQSHGYTF.

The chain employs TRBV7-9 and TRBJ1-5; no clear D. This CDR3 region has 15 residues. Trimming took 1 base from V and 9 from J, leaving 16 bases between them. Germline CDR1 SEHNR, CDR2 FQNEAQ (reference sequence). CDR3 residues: CASSLEGTPGRPQHF. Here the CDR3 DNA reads TGTGCCAGCAGCTTAGAAGGCACCCCCGGGCGGCCCCAGCATTTT.

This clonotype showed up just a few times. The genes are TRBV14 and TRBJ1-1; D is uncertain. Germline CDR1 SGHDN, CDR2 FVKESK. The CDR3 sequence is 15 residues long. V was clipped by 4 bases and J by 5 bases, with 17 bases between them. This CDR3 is CASSPIGRLETEAFF. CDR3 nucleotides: TGTGCCAGCAGCCCCATTGGGAGGTTGGAGACTGAAGCTTTCTTT.

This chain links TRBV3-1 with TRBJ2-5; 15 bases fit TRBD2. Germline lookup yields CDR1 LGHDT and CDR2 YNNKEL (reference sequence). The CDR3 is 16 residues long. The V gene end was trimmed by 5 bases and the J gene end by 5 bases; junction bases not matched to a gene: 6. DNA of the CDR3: TGTGCCAGCAGCTTGCGGACTAGCGGGAGGGGGGAGACCCAGTACTTC. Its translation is CASSLRTSGRGETQYF.

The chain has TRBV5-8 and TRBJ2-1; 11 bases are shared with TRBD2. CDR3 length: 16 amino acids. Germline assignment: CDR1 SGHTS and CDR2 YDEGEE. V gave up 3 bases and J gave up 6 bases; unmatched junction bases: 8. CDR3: CASSSKLAGVGNEQFF. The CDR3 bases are TGTGCCAGCAGCTCCAAACTAGCGGGAGTTGGCAATGAGCAGTTCTTC.

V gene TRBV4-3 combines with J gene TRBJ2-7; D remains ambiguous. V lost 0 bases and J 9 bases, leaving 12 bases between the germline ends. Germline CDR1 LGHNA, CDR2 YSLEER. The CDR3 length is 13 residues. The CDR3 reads CASSQDPALGQYF. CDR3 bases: TGCGCCAGCAGCCAAGATCCAGCTCTGGGGCAGTACTTC.

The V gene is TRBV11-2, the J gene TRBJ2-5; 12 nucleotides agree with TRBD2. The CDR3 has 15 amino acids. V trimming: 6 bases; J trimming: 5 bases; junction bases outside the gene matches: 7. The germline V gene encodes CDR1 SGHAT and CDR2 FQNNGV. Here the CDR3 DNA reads TGTGCCAGCAGTTCAGGACTAGCGGGATGGGAGACCCAGTACTTC. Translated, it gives CASSSGLAGWETQYF.

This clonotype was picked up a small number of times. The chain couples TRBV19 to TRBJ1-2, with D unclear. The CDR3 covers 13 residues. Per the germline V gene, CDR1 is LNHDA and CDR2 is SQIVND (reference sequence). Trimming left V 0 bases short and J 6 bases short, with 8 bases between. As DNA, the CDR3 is TGTGCCAGTAGTATAGATCCCGGGGATGGCTACACCTTC. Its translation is CASSIDPGDGYTF.

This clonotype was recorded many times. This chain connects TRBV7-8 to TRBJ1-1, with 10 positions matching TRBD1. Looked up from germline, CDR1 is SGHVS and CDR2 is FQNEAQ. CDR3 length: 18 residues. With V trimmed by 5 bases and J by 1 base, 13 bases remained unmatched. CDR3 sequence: CASSAGDRGHGGNTEAFF. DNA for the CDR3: TGTGCCAGCAGCGCCGGGGACAGGGGCCACGGGGGGAACACTGAAGCTTTCTTT.

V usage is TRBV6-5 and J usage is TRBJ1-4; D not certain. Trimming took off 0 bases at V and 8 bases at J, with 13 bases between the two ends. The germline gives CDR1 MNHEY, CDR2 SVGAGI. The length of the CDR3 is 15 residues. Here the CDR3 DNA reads TGTGCCAGCAGTTACTCGCGAATTGCTAGAGAAAAACTGTTTTTT. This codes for CASSYSRIAREKLFF.

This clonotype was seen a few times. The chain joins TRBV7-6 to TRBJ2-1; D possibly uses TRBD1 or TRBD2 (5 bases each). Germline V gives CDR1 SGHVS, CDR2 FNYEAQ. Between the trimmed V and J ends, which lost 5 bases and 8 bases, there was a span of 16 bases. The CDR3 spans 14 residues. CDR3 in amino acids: CASSPGPVGDEQFF. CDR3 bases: TGTGCCAGCAGCCCCGGCCCCGTGGGGGATGAGCAGTTCTTC.

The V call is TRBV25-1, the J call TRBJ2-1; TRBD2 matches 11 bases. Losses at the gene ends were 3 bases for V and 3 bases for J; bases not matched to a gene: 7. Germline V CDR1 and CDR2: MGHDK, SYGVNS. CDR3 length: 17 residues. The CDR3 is CASSERPGLAVYNEQFF. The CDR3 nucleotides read TGTGCCAGCAGTGAGCGACCGGGACTAGCGGTCTACAATGAGCAGTTCTTC.

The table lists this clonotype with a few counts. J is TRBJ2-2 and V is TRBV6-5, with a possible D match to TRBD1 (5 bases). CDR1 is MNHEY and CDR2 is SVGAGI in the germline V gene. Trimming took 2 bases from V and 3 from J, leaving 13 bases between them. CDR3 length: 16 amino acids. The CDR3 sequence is CASSYGNRRDTGELFF. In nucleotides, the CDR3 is TGTGCCAGCAGTTACGGAAACAGGAGAGACACCGGGGAGCTGTTTTTT.

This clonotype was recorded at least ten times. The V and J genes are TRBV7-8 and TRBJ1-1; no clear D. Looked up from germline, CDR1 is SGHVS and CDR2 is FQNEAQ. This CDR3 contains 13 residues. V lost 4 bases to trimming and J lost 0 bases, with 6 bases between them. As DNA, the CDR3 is TGTGCCAGCAGCTCCCGGTTGAACACTGAAGCTTTCTTT. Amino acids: CASSSRLNTEAFF. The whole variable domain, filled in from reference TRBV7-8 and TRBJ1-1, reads GAGVSQSPRYKVAKRGQDVALRCDPISGHVSLFWYQQALGQGPEFLTYFQNEAQLDKSGLPSDRFFAERPEGSVSTLKIQRTQQEDSAVYLCASSSRLNTEAFFGQGTRLTVV.